This passage covers 16 T cell receptor beta chains from one sample sequenced in a study of OX40 agonist ivuxolimab in advanced cancers. Profiled with immunoSEQ multiplex PCR; TCRdb holds only in-frame clones, not every one. The profile covers about 76,000 clones, with more than 75% appearing a single time and roughly 2.5% taken by the ten largest. The sequenced sample was CD4+ or CD8+ T cells sorted from blood, obtained in a trial of the OX40 agonist ivuxolimab. These receptors were obtained from an adult with an advanced solid tumor such as melanoma, head and neck, liver or kidney cancer.

The V gene is TRBV25-1, the J gene TRBJ1-2; D is uncertain. This CDR3 is built from 17 residues. Germline V gene sequence: CDR1 MGHDK, CDR2 SYGVNS. V gave up 5 bases and J gave up 0 bases, with 19 bases separating them. The CDR3 reads CASSKNSIREANYGYTF. The CDR3, as DNA: TGTGCCAGCAGTAAAAATAGTATACGCGAAGCTAACTATGGCTACACCTTC.

The DNA for the CDR3 is TGTGCCAGCAGCGTAGGCACGACAATGGGTCAGCCCCAGCATTTT. Protein product: CASSVGTTMGQPQHF. V is TRBV9 and J is TRBJ1-5; D not certain. Trimming took off 0 bases at V and 6 bases at J, with 13 bases between the two ends. Germline-derived CDR1 and CDR2 are SGDLS and YYNGEE. The CDR3 length is 15 residues.

The chain employs TRBV19 and TRBJ1-1; tentatively, D is TRBD1 (6 bases). Between the trimmed V and J ends, which lost 3 bases and 0 bases, there was a span of 14 bases. Germline lookup yields CDR1 LNHDA and CDR2 SQIVND (reference sequence). The CDR3 has 16 amino acids. The CDR3 loop is CASSISRDTMNTEAFF. CDR3 nucleotide sequence: TGTGCCAGTAGTATTAGCAGGGACACAATGAACACTGAAGCTTTCTTT.

This clone was picked up a small number of times. The identical CDR3 is also encoded by other nucleotide sequences in the sample. The chain joins TRBV7-3 to TRBJ2-3; no definite D call. Germline CDR1 is SGHTA and CDR2 is FQGTGA. Trimming cost V 5 bases and J 0 bases, with 6 bases left between them. CDR3 length: 13 residues. For the CDR3, the DNA is TGTGCCAGCAGCCTAGTAAGCACAGATACGCAGTATTTT. Its protein product is CASSLVSTDTQYF. The variable domain in full, completed from reference TRBV7-3 and TRBJ2-3, reads GAGVSQTPSNKVTEKGKYVELRCDPISGHTALYWYRQSLGQGPEFLIYFQGTGAADDSGLPNDRFFAVRPEGSVSTLKIQRTERGDSAVYLCASSLVSTDTQYFGPGTRLTVL.

The chain links TRBV28 to TRBJ2-7; 14 bases are a match to TRBD2. The CDR3 loop spans 19 amino acids. Trimming removed 3 bases from V and 2 bases from J; junction bases left unmatched: 12. Per germline, CDR1 MDHEN and CDR2 SYDVKM. The CDR3 sequence is CASSFRTSGGTLLAYEQYF. The CDR3 coding sequence is TGTGCCAGCAGTTTCCGGACTAGCGGGGGGACTCTCCTTGCCTACGAGCAGTACTTC. Looking up the rest from reference TRBV28 and TRBJ2-7 gives the full variable domain: DVKVTQSSRYLVKRTGEKVFLECVQDMDHENMFWYRQDPGLGLRLIYFSYDVKMKEKGDIPEGYSVSREKKERFSLILESASTNQTSMYLCASSFRTSGGTLLAYEQYFGPGTRLTVT.

This clone has a single count. V and J are TRBV18 and TRBJ2-1, with D perhaps TRBD1 (5 bases). The germline CDR1 and CDR2 sequences are KGHSH and LQKENI. Trimming shortened V by 3 bases and J by 8 bases, and 11 bases separated the two germline ends. This CDR3 is built from 13 residues. The CDR3 region is CASSPDIQDEQFF. In nucleotides, the CDR3 is TGTGCCAGCTCACCGGACATACAGGATGAGCAGTTCTTC.

The chain joins TRBV5-1 to TRBJ2-1; no clear D. CDR1 SGHRS and CDR2 YFSETQ come from the germline V gene. This CDR3 has 14 amino acids. V was clipped by 0 bases and J by 3 bases, with 7 bases between them. CDR3 amino acids: CASSLESSYNEQFF. The CDR3 DNA is TGCGCCAGCAGCTTGGAAAGTAGCTACAATGAGCAGTTCTTC.

This CDR3 is CASSPTIESANTGELFF. The CDR3 DNA reads TGTGCCAGCTCACCCACTATCGAGAGTGCGAACACCGGGGAGCTGTTTTTT. This chain uses TRBV18 with TRBJ2-2; D remains ambiguous. Germline loops: CDR1 KGHSH, CDR2 LQKENI. V shed 3 bases and J shed 0 bases, with 14 bases lying between them. CDR3 length: 17 amino acids.

A few counts support this clone. The chain uses TRBV30 and TRBJ1-1, with D perhaps matching TRBD1 (6 bases). CDR3 length: 14 amino acids. Between the trimmed V and J ends, which lost 6 bases and 1 base, there was a span of 15 bases. Germline CDR1 is GTSNPN and CDR2 is SVGIG (reference sequence). CDR3: CACPLGQKNTEAFF. CDR3 in DNA: TGTGCCTGCCCCCTTGGACAGAAGAACACTGAAGCTTTCTTT.

This chain joins TRBV7-2 and TRBJ2-1; possible D gene TRBD2, 6 bases. Per germline, CDR1 SGHTA and CDR2 FQGNSA. This CDR3 is 14 amino acids long. V lost 1 base and J lost 4, with 8 bases in between. CDR3 sequence reads: CASSLVGGYNEQFF. CDR3 DNA sequence: TGTGCCAGCAGCTTAGTCGGGGGTTACAATGAGCAGTTCTTC.

The rearrangement uses TRBV11-2 and TRBJ1-6, with D perhaps matching TRBD1 (6 bases). Trimming stripped 0 bases from V and 9 bases from J, with 9 bases between. The CDR3 runs to 14 residues. Germline assignment: CDR1 SGHAT and CDR2 FQNNGV. The CDR3 loop reads CASSLEGASSPLHF. Written as DNA, the CDR3 is TGTGCCAGCAGCTTAGAGGGGGCTAGTTCACCCCTCCACTTT.

The chain combines TRBV4-1 with TRBJ2-2; D ambiguous. Germline V gene sequence: CDR1 MGHRA, CDR2 YSYEKL. Trimming took 0 bases from V and 0 from J, leaving 14 bases between them. The CDR3 totals 18 residues. DNA for the CDR3: TGCGCCAGCAGCCAAGAGGCGCCGAGGACGGCGAACACCGGGGAGCTGTTTTTT. Translating it yields CASSQEAPRTANTGELFF.

This clone came up a few times. The chain combines TRBV19 with TRBJ2-5, with 8 bases identical to TRBD2. There are 14 residues in the CDR3. Per germline, CDR1 LNHDA and CDR2 SQIVND (reference sequence). The V segment lost 8 bases and the J segment 4 bases; nucleotides outside the gene matches: 9. The CDR3 sequence is CASRKTGGSETQYF. In nucleotides, the CDR3 is TGTGCCAGTCGTAAGACGGGGGGGTCAGAGACCCAGTACTTC.

V gene TRBV6-6 combines with J gene TRBJ2-7; 9 bases agree with TRBD1. The CDR3 runs to 15 residues. V trimming: 6 bases; J trimming: 2 bases; junction bases outside the gene matches: 8. The germline V gene encodes CDR1 MNHNY and CDR2 SVGAGI (reference sequence). Written as DNA, the CDR3 is TGTGCCAGCAGGCTCCGGGACAGGGCCCCCTACGAGCAGTACTTC. Its translation: CASRLRDRAPYEQYF.

The rearrangement links TRBV19 to TRBJ1-2, with TRBD1 matching over 8 bases. The V and J ends lost 4 bases and 0 bases, in that order; junction bases with no gene match: 4. Germline CDR1 LNHDA, CDR2 SQIVND (reference sequence). The CDR3 extends over 15 amino acids. CDR3 sequence (DNA): TGTGCCAGTAGTACCGGACAGGGAGCTAACTATGGCTACACCTTC. Translation: CASSTGQGANYGYTF.

The table lists this clone with a count of one. The chain joins TRBV7-2 to TRBJ2-5; D call uncertain. This CDR3 has 12 residues. Germline V gene data show CDR1 as SGHTA and CDR2 as FQGNSA. V was pared by 3 bases and J by 2 bases, with 4 bases between. This CDR3 reads CASSFGQETQYF. DNA for the CDR3: TGTGCCAGCAGCTTTGGGCAAGAGACCCAGTACTTC.